Shown below are 18 T cell receptor beta chains from a single sample sequenced in a study of T cells in Graves' hyperthyroidism and ophthalmopathy. RNA transcripts yielded amplified TCR beta CDR3 regions. The study used the HTBI primer set for a first-round RT-PCR of the TCR CDR3. TCRdb reanalysed the multiplex PCR reads using MiXCR and keeps one entry per CDR3 protein. Here the sample spans approximately 420,000 distinct CDR3 sequences, about 15% being singletons. Material: blood. The receptor set was obtained from a woman aged 30 to 39 with Graves' hyperthyroidism.

This sequence joins TRBV4-2 and TRBJ1-1; 9 nucleotides agree with TRBD1. This CDR3 spans 14 amino acids. Germline CDR1 and CDR2: LGHNA and YNFKEQ. The V gene end was trimmed by 4 bases and the J gene end by 5 bases; junction bases not matched to a gene: 5. The CDR3 loop reads CASSLEDRGTEAFF. CDR3 DNA: TGTGCCAGCAGCCTAGAGGACAGGGGAACTGAAGCTTTCTTT.

Details on this clonotype: This may be a read error, as it is one base from a much larger clone. V and J are TRBV5-6 and TRBJ1-5; D remains unclear. The CDR3 contains 14 residues. Germline-derived CDR1 and CDR2 are SGHDT and YYEEEE. The CDR3 nucleotides are TGTGCCAGCAGCCGGCGTCGGGGAAATCGGCCCCAGCATTTT. This translates into CASSRRRGNRPQHF.

In its sample, this clonotype was seen a few times. V is TRBV6-5 and J is TRBJ1-5; D is possibly TRBD1 (5 bases). Germline V CDR1 and CDR2: MNHEY, SVGAGI. The CDR3 is 15 amino acids. V was pared by 0 bases and J by 4 bases, with 10 bases between. The CDR3 DNA reads TGTGCCAGCAGTTACTCGACAGAATTAAATCAGCCCCAGCATTTT. This encodes CASSYSTELNQPQHF.

A few counts support this clonotype. The chain links TRBV6-1 to TRBJ2-5; the match to TRBD2 covers 11 bases. Germline V CDR1 and CDR2: MNHNS, SASEGT. The ends lost 5 bases at V and 4 bases at J; junction bases unmatched: 12. This CDR3 spans 17 amino acids. The DNA for the CDR3 is TGTGCCAGCAGTCTGATGGGTAGCGGGGGGGGGAGAGAGACCCAGTACTTC. Protein sequence: CASSLMGSGGGRETQYF.

A few counts support this clonotype. The chain carries TRBV5-1 and TRBJ1-5; D is perhaps TRBD1 (6 bases). The CDR3 sequence is 15 residues long. CDR1 and CDR2 (germline): SGHRS, YFSETQ. V shed 4 bases and J shed 0 bases, with 11 bases lying between them. CDR3 protein: CASSLDSNSNQPQHF. The CDR3 DNA is TGCGCCAGCAGCCTGGACAGTAATAGCAATCAGCCCCAGCATTTT.

This clonotype has a handful of counts. The rearrangement links TRBV15 to TRBJ1-1; D gene uncertain. The V end lost 3 bases, the J end lost 7 bases, and 12 bases lay between the germline ends. CDR3 size: 13 residues. Germline V gene lookup returns CDR1 LNHNV and CDR2 YYDKDF (reference sequence). CDR3 protein: CATSSVQRHEAFF. CDR3 sequence (DNA): TGTGCCACCAGCAGTGTCCAGAGGCATGAAGCTTTCTTT.

The genes are TRBV5-5 and TRBJ1-4, with D tentatively TRBD1 (5 bases). CDR1 is SGHKS and CDR2 is YYEKEE in the germline V gene (reference sequence). This CDR3 comprises 14 residues. The germline V and J ends were trimmed by 0 bases and 4 bases, with 7 bases remaining between them. CDR3 region: CASSLGQYNEKLFF. The CDR3 DNA is TGTGCCAGCAGCTTGGGACAGTATAATGAAAAACTGTTTTTT.

In the case of this clonotype: A much larger clone sits a single nucleotide away, making a read error possible. The rearrangement joins TRBV18 to TRBJ1-1; D is undetermined. CDR3 size: 13 residues. Germline V CDR1 and CDR2: KGHSH, LQKENI. The DNA of the CDR3 is TGTGCCAGCTCACCCGGGATGAACACTGGAGCTTTCTTT. Translated, it gives CASSPGMNTGAFF.

This clonotype was found many times. The chain links TRBV7-2 to TRBJ1-5; D is perhaps TRBD1 (6 bases). There are 15 residues in the CDR3. Germline CDR1 SGHTA, CDR2 FQGNSA. The V end was cut by 5 bases, the J end by 7 bases, with 18 bases between. The chain's CDR3 is CASSPRGGMGQPQHF. CDR3 in DNA: TGTGCCAGCAGCCCGAGAGGGGGGATGGGGCAGCCCCAGCATTTT.

This clonotype was seen only a few times. The chain is built from TRBV27 and TRBJ1-5, with 9 bases aligning to TRBD1. Germline-derived CDR1 and CDR2 are MNHEY and SMNVEV (reference sequence). CDR3 length: 15 amino acids. V dropped 3 bases and J dropped 6; count of bases not matched to a gene: 6. This CDR3 reads CASSFSPGQGQPQHF. As DNA, the CDR3 is TGTGCCAGCAGTTTTAGTCCGGGACAGGGTCAGCCCCAGCATTTT.

This clonotype was seen only a few times. The V call is TRBV29-1, the J call TRBJ2-5; tentatively, D is TRBD1 or TRBD2 (5 bases each). V lost 8 bases and J 7 bases, leaving 17 bases between the germline ends. The CDR3 consists of 12 residues. From germline, CDR1 is SQVTM and CDR2 ANQGSEA. This CDR3 is CSCEGDPGTQYF. DNA for the CDR3: TGCAGCTGCGAAGGGGACCCAGGGACCCAGTACTTC.

The gene calls are TRBV28 and TRBJ2-5; the match to TRBD2 covers 12 bases. The CDR3 spans 18 residues. Per the germline V gene, CDR1 is MDHEN and CDR2 is SYDVKM. V lost 3 bases to trimming and J lost 5 bases; unmatched junction nucleotides: 13. The CDR3 DNA follows: TGTGCCAGCAGTTTTTCGACCTTACTAGCGGGAGGACCGGAGACCCAGTACTTC. It yields the protein CASSFSTLLAGGPETQYF.

In this sample, this clonotype turned up a few times. J is TRBJ1-2 and V is TRBV7-9, with D maybe TRBD1 (5 bases). CDR1 is SEHNR and CDR2 is FQNEAQ in the germline V gene (reference sequence). The CDR3 sequence is 14 residues long. The V end was cut by 4 bases, the J end by 4 bases, with 13 bases between. The CDR3 bases are TGTGCCAGCAGCTCCAGGGCTAGCCCCTATGGCTACACCTTC. Amino acid sequence: CASSSRASPYGYTF. Full variable domain (rest looked up from reference TRBV7-9 and TRBJ1-2): DTGVSQNPRHKITKRGQNVTFRCDPISEHNRLYWYRQTLGQGPEFLTYFQNEAQLEKSRLLSDRFSAERPKGSFSTLEIQRTEQGDSAMYLCASSSRASPYGYTFGSGTRLTVV.

With respect to this clonotype: Since a much larger clone is just one base distant, this may be a read error. The V call is TRBV28, the J call TRBJ2-3; TRBD2 agrees at 7 bases. The CDR3 contains 17 residues. CDR1 and CDR2 (germline): MDHEN, SYDVKM. The J segment lost 0 bases and the V segment lost 5 bases, leaving 11 bases of the junction unmatched. The CDR3 DNA follows: TGTGCCAGCAGTGATCCCCCTAGCGGCCTCAGCACAGATACGCAGTATTTT. This codes for CASSDPPSGLSTDTQYF.

This clonotype was counted at least ten times. The V call is TRBV6-1, the J call TRBJ2-2; D is ambiguous. The V and J ends lost 5 bases and 7 bases respectively, with 20 bases between them. Germline V lookup: CDR1 MNHNS, CDR2 SASEGT. The CDR3 sequence is 16 residues long. This CDR3 is CASSNHDEWKSGELFF. CDR3 sequence (DNA): TGTGCCAGCAGTAACCACGATGAGTGGAAGAGCGGGGAGCTGTTTTTT.

This clonotype showed up just a few times. J is TRBJ1-2 and V is TRBV29-1; D remains unclear. The V gene lost 4 bases and the J gene lost 0 bases, with 9 bases spanning the gap. The germline CDR1 and CDR2 sequences are SQVTM and ANQGSEA. The CDR3 length is 13 residues. The CDR3 DNA reads as TGCAGCGTTGTATGGATCTCTAACTATGGCTACACCTTC. It yields the protein CSVVWISNYGYTF.

The chain recombines TRBV5-5 with TRBJ1-2; perhaps TRBD1 as D (5 bases). This CDR3 comprises 15 residues. Germline assignment: CDR1 SGHKS and CDR2 YYEKEE (reference sequence). V lost 4 bases and J lost 4, with 17 bases in between. The chain's CDR3 is CASSPAGTATYGYTF. Here the CDR3 DNA reads TGTGCCAGCAGCCCCGCCGGGACGGCTACCTATGGCTACACCTTC.

The V and J genes are TRBV6-5 and TRBJ2-2; D is uncertain. Germline assignment: CDR1 MNHEY and CDR2 SVGAGI. CDR3 length: 13 residues. With 2 bases removed from V and 8 bases from J, the gap between germline ends came to 9 bases. The CDR3 sequence: CASSYGVPGELFF. Written as DNA, the CDR3 is TGTGCCAGCAGTTACGGAGTTCCGGGGGAGCTGTTTTTT.